The rows below give T cell receptor beta chains drawn from one sample of a study of blood T cell repertoires in COVID-19. The data were produced by immunoSEQ multiplex PCR, yet TCRdb's version contains in-frame clones alone and is incomplete. The repertoire includes more than 200,000 clones, approximately 80% of them detected once, and 4.3% sits in the top ten. Sequenced: PBMCs or T cells enriched from blood (not recorded which). These receptors all come from a man between 25 and 39 years old with acute COVID-19. Each CDR3 is given with its conserved first and last residue. D genes are given only for firm matches. Size tells how often a clone was seen (once, few, many) or the class of an expanded clone, and some rows leave it out.

J gene | V gene | clone size | D gene | CDR3 protein
TRBJ2-7 | TRBV9 | NA | TRBD1 | CASSVAGTARFYEQYF
TRBJ2-2 | TRBV4-1 | NA | TRBD1 | CASSPRQGLMNTGELFF
TRBJ1-6 | TRBV7-9 | NA | TRBD1 | CASTFTGDNSPLHF
TRBJ2-6 | TRBV10-1 | NA | NA | CASRSEGSGANVLTF
TRBJ2-7 | TRBV3-1/TRBV3-2 | NA | NA | CASSPNQGDYEQYF
TRBJ1-2 | TRBV5-1 | NA | TRBD1 | CASSPDRGYGYTF
TRBJ2-3 | TRBV5-1 | NA | TRBD2 | CASSLGGLGKDTQYF
TRBJ2-7 | TRBV5-4 | NA | TRBD1 | CASSFGTGSNEQYF
TRBJ2-3 | TRBV3-1/TRBV3-2 | NA | TRBD2 | CASSPGFGGGAGTQYF
TRBJ2-1 | TRBV5-1 | NA | TRBD2 | CASSSGLAVYNEQFF
TRBJ2-1 | TRBV27 | NA | TRBD2 | CASSRGDYQNEQFF
TRBJ2-7 | TRBV5-4 | few | TRBD1 | CASSPGQGARAREQYF
TRBJ2-3 | TRBV5-5 | NA | TRBD2 | CASSLVLGSGGAKDTQYF
TRBJ1-6 | TRBV27 | NA | NA | CASSLGVRSPLHF
TRBJ2-1 | TRBV5-1 | NA | TRBD2 | CASSFGGASYNEQFF
TRBJ1-2 | TRBV19 | NA | TRBD1 | CASTVDRVNYGYTF
TRBJ2-3 | TRBV5-1 | few | NA | CASSLQSPSTDTQYF
TRBJ1-1 | TRBV29-1 | NA | NA | CSPPSGDERMNTEAFF
TRBJ2-3 | TRBV7-9 | once | NA | CASSPLGGEETDTQYF
TRBJ1-2 | TRBV3-1/TRBV3-2 | NA | TRBD1 | CASSHTGGDGYTF
TRBJ2-7 | TRBV9 | few | NA | CASSVTGGNEQYF
TRBJ1-2 | TRBV5-4 | NA | NA | CASSGGPANYGYTF
TRBJ2-3 | TRBV5-1 | NA | NA | CASSLSGGGDTQYF
TRBJ2-3 | TRBV27 | NA | NA | CASSLADTDTQYF
TRBJ1-2 | TRBV28 | NA | NA | CASSPTHLTAIYGYTF
TRBJ2-2 | TRBV15 | NA | TRBD2 | CATSSRGENTGELFF
TRBJ2-5 | TRBV6-2/TRBV6-3 | NA | NA | CASSRPDYQETQYF
TRBJ1-4 | TRBV7-9 | few | TRBD1 | CASSLGQGLFF
TRBJ1-1 | TRBV10-3 | NA | NA | CAISESNGNTEAFF
TRBJ2-7 | TRBV2 | NA | TRBD1 | CASSEGDSREQYF
TRBJ2-7 | TRBV4-1 | NA | NA | CASSQERDTSYEQYF
TRBJ1-2 | TRBV3-1/TRBV3-2 | NA | NA | CASSQGGLPMKGYTF
TRBJ2-7 | TRBV30 | NA | TRBD1 | CAWNRGQGSDEQYF
TRBJ2-1 | TRBV19 | NA | TRBD2 | CASSFTSGGLNEQFF
TRBJ2-5 | TRBV20-1 | NA | NA | CSASGGVGIETQYF
TRBJ2-7 | TRBV5-1 | NA | TRBD1 | CASSLGQGGNNEQYF
TRBJ2-3 | TRBV5-4 | NA | TRBD2 | CASSLAGGGVADTQYF
TRBJ2-7 | TRBV30 | NA | NA | CAWKLSQVTYEQYF
TRBJ2-5 | TRBV7-6 | NA | TRBD1 | CASSPPPGQGIRETQYF
TRBJ1-2 | TRBV6-6 | NA | TRBD1 | CASVRGTESPKGYTF
TRBJ2-5 | TRBV5-1 | NA | NA | CASSLAASVQETQYF
TRBJ1-1 | TRBV5-1 | NA | TRBD1 | CASSLTGTGRTEAFF
TRBJ1-2 | TRBV28 | NA | NA | CASSSSGERGYTF
TRBJ2-3 | TRBV6-5 | once | NA | CASREGTDTQYF